This T cell receptor (beta chain) was obtained from a study of cytomegalovirus exposure and HLA in healthy donors. The ends lost 4 bases at V and 2 bases at J; junction bases unmatched: 8. CDR1 is SEHNR, CDR2 FQNEAQ, per germline (reference sequence). The CDR3 contains 16 residues. PCR amplification relied on 60 Vbeta primers (plus 13 Jbeta primers). Produced via immunoSEQ multiplex PCR; TCRdb's table is partial and in-frame only. The sample table includes fewer than 100,000 clones. The chain recombines TRBV7-9 with TRBJ1-2; 9 bases are a match to TRBD1. This sequence was found in a man in his fifties or sixties in good health and CMV-seronegative. Source material: PBMCs. The chain's CDR3 is CASSSGYRGRNYGYTF. CDR3 nucleotide sequence: TGTGCCAGCAGCTCGGGCTACAGGGGGCGCAACTATGGCTACACCTTC.